This T cell receptor (beta chain) was recovered during a study of blood T cell repertoires in COVID-19. On the study more broadly: COVID-19 samples collected from the United States, Italy and Spain covered acute and convalescent phases.

Participant age was roughly 18 to 100 years, and participants resided in roughly 25 US areas. Clinical histories supplied by participants themselves formed the basis of cohort assignment. Only in-frame clones appear in the TCRdb table, and some are missing; sequencing was by immunoSEQ multiplex PCR. Of 200,000 or so clones listed, 84% are singletons. Germline loops: CDR1 SGHRS, CDR2 YFSETQ. The CDR3 extends over 20 amino acids. Trimming cost V 2 bases and J 0 bases; bases outside gene matches: 9. This chain connects TRBV5-1 to TRBJ2-3; 16 nucleotides match TRBD2. The material sequenced was PBMCs or T cells enriched from blood (not recorded which). The receptor was isolated from a man aged 60 to 75 who had recovered from COVID-19. The CDR3 loop is CASSLQTGTSGGASTDTQYF. The CDR3 DNA follows: TGCGCCAGCAGCTTACAAACCGGGACTAGCGGGGGGGCTAGCACAGATACGCAGTATTTT. Using reference TRBV5-1 and TRBJ2-3 for the parts outside the CDR3, the full variable domain is KAGVTQTPRYLIKTRGQQVTLSCSPISGHRSVSWYQQTPGQGLQFLFEYFSETQRNKGNFPGRFSGRQFSNSRSEMNVSTLELGDSALYLCASSLQTGTSGGASTDTQYFGPGTRLTVL.